A single sample gave rise to the 6 T cell receptor beta chains below, sequenced in a study of T cells in localized non-small cell lung cancer. TCRdb keeps only in-frame clones here, not all; method: immunoSEQ multiplex PCR. Found here are around 21,000 clones, around 83% of them singletons; the top ten hold about 4.5%. Sequenced material: peripheral blood, taken before any cancer treatment. These receptors were collected from a man between 40 and 70 years old with stage I lung adenocarcinoma.

The V and J genes are TRBV4-2 and TRBJ2-3; no clear D gene. CDR1 LGHNA and CDR2 YNFKEQ come from the germline V gene. The CDR3 is 15 amino acids. Trimming took off 0 bases at V and 2 bases at J, with 9 bases between the two ends. CDR3 region: CASSQEVALTDTQYF. Written as DNA, the CDR3 is TGTGCCAGCAGCCAAGAAGTCGCTCTCACAGATACGCAGTATTTT.

V usage is TRBV4-1 and J usage is TRBJ2-7; 8 bases agree with TRBD1. In germline, CDR1 is MGHRA, CDR2 YSYEKL. V dropped 8 bases and J dropped 2; count of bases not matched to a gene: 5. The CDR3 covers 13 residues. The CDR3 DNA is TGCGCCAGCGGAACGGGACAGGCCTACGAGCAGTACTTC. Translated, it gives CASGTGQAYEQYF.

The V gene is TRBV25-1, the J gene TRBJ2-1, with 13 bases aligning to TRBD2. J lost 0 bases, V lost 3 bases, and 2 bases had no gene match. Germline V gives CDR1 MGHDK, CDR2 SYGVNS. This CDR3 has 17 residues. The CDR3 here is CASSDTSGGASYNEQFF. The CDR3 nucleotides are TGTGCCAGCAGTGATACTAGCGGGGGGGCCTCCTACAATGAGCAGTTCTTC. Full variable domain (outside the CDR3, taken from reference TRBV25-1 and TRBJ2-1): EADIYQTPRYLVIGTGKKITLECSQTMGHDKMYWYQQDPGMELHLIHYSYGVNSTEKGDLSSESTVSRIRTEHFPLTLESARPSHTSQYLCASSDTSGGASYNEQFFGPGTRLTVL.

The genes are TRBV2 and TRBJ2-5, with 14 nucleotides matching TRBD2. Trimming removed 8 bases from V and 5 bases from J; junction bases left unmatched: 10. The germline V gene has CDR1 SNHLY and CDR2 FYNNEI. The CDR3 length is 16 residues. The CDR3 sequence is CASGIGGLAGGETQYF. The CDR3 DNA sequence: TGTGCCAGCGGAATCGGAGGACTAGCGGGAGGTGAGACCCAGTACTTC.

J is TRBJ2-3 and V is TRBV2, with D possibly matching TRBD1 (7 bases). V gave up 8 bases and J gave up 1 base, with 13 bases separating them. Germline CDR1 and CDR2: SNHLY and FYNNEI. This CDR3 has 14 residues. The CDR3 protein is CASDLRGGTDTQYF. The CDR3 DNA sequence: TGTGCCAGCGACCTCAGGGGGGGCACAGATACGCAGTATTTT.

The chain carries TRBV6-1 and TRBJ2-5; 14 positions match TRBD2. The CDR3 length is 15 residues. The ends lost 6 bases at V and 4 bases at J; junction bases unmatched: 4. CDR1 MNHNS and CDR2 SASEGT come from the germline V gene. CDR3 sequence reads: CASSQGTSGRETQYF. The CDR3 nucleotides are TGTGCCAGCAGCCAGGGGACTAGCGGGAGAGAGACCCAGTACTTC.